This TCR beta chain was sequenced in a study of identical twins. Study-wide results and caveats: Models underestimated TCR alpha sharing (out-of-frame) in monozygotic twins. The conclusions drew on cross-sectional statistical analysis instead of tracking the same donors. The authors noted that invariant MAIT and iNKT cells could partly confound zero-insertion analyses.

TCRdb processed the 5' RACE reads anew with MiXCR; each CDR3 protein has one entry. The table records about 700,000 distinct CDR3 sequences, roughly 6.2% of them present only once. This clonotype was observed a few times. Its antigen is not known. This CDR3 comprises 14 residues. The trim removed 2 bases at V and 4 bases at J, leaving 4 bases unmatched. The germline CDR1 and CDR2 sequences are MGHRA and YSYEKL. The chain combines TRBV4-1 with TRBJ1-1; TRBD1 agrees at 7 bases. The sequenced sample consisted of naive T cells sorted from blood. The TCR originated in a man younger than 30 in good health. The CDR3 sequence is CASSQSQGFTEAFF. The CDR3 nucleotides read TGCGCCAGCAGCCAATCACAGGGGTTCACTGAAGCTTTCTTT.